The sequence of this T cell receptor (beta chain) was determined in a study of cytomegalovirus exposure and HLA in healthy donors (dated by TCRdb to about 2017). Notes on the research overall: An earlier analysis of some 550 of the donors reported approximately 290 Gb of sequence data and around 110 million unique TCR beta sequences from some 180 million T cells. Among the roughly 400 genotyped donors, approximately 77% belonged to the genetic ancestry cluster associated with self-reported Caucasian donors. Donor age, sex, ethnicity and CMV serostatus were collected together with the repertoire data. Among roughly 400 genotyped donors of the cohort, an average of about 240,000 unique TCR beta nucleotide sequences was sequenced per donor, of which approximately 18% were non-productive. HLA typing included class I and class II loci at four-digit resolution. The study aimed to test whether cataloging public T cell receptors could reveal signatures of past pathogen exposure. Typing coverage varied by locus: roughly 629-640 donors for A, B, C, DRB1 and DQB1; more than 500 for DQA1; 606 for DPA1; approximately 470 for DPB1. Along with the 666-subject first cohort, a separate validation cohort of over a hundred different subjects was used. The study combined high-throughput TCR immunosequencing, statistical association of individual TCRs with disease status, and machine learning to predict cytomegalovirus infection status. Rather than using new phenotypic data, the later analysis identified candidate immune exposures from TCR beta sequences and from how often those sequences occurred across donors. An early release that covered fewer than 800 HLA-typed donors contained approximately 300 gigabases of sequencing data and tens of millions of unique TCR sequences. All discovery cohort repertoires had been generated on a single sequencing platform. The T cell repertoires of some 700 subjects were profiled by immunosequencing and related to cytomegalovirus serostatus. Several DR-DQ haplotypes were treated as single units for association and clustering because of strong linkage in the cohort. A later genetic analysis used genome-wide SNP genotypes for about 65% of the 666 donors, treating that subset as a discovery cohort. To study patterns of TCR occurrence, a later analysis re-analyzed previously published TCR beta repertoires from around 700 donors and added high-resolution HLA genotyping. An earlier analysis of around 580 of the donors used high-throughput TCR beta sequencing to judge whether each TCR beta V gene segment behaved as functional or pseudogenic.

The CDR3, from cysteine to phenylalanine, totals 14 residues. The entry retains the CDR3 DNA only, 42 bases that are in frame from base 1. Taken from the germline V gene (reference sequence), the CDR1 and CDR2 loops are SGHNT and YYREEE. V is pruned by 0 bases and J by 5 bases, leaving 0 bases of the junction without a gene match. Broader findings and caveats from the paper: It was suggested by the authors that the approach could potentially be generalized to other disease states and immunological phenotypes. Assigning TCR associations to individual alleles was difficult when HLA alleles, especially DR and DQ, strongly co-occurred. The presence/absence analyses assumed that sequencing depth was roughly uniform across donors, and that assumption may not be true. According to a later analysis, parvovirus B19, influenza, CMV and Epstein-Barr virus appeared linked to several top co-occurrence clusters. In a later genetic analysis, a missense DCLRE1C variant was associated with V-gene and J-gene trimming of TCR beta chains, and the association was replicated in an independent cohort. In an earlier analysis of about 540 of the donors, most TCR beta V segments were observed in productive rearrangements about 87% or about 30% of the time, broadly matching IMGT annotations. In both the original and validation cohorts, the classifier was reported to diagnose cytomegalovirus status with high specificity and sensitivity. In vitro tests confirmed that a few of the cytomegalovirus-associated TCR beta chains recognize cytomegalovirus antigens. Because some donors lacked HLA typing at each locus, the association tests relied only on the typed subset. Across donors, most TCR sequences were observed very rarely, whereas some public TCRs were present in many individuals. Because counts were too low, some 17 rarely observed V segments, including chromosome 9 orphons, were excluded from the earlier analysis of about 500 of the donors. Linkage disequilibrium might explain the correlated functional status among segregating V segments, but an unknown experimental factor could not be ruled out. At a false discovery rate of 0.05, a later analysis linked approximately 18,000 TCR beta sequences to specific HLA alleles. A later analysis found that most CMV-associated TCR beta chains appeared HLA-restricted, with HLA associations seemingly driven largely by CMV exposure. In this cohort, only TCR beta chains were sequenced, and detectable features were limited by the absence of alpha or paired-chain data. A further reported finding was that TCR beta sequences accurately predicted the HLA-A and HLA-B alleles for most subjects in the first cohort. The sequencing pipeline was judged likely to have produced a cluster of highly shared sequence variants as a technical artifact. In a later analysis, the rate of TCR association differed among HLA loci, with DRB1 alleles having the most associated TCRs and HLA-C alleles having the fewest. A later genetic analysis reported fewer N-insertions in productive TCRs among donors in an Asian-associated ancestry cluster than the approximately 700-donor mean. Some IMGT-functional V segments, including TRBV6-2 and TRBV6-3, could not be distinguished by the 87-base-pair reads and were therefore excluded. In a later analysis, HLA-associated TCR beta chains showed more clonal expansion and lower generation probabilities than non-associated chains that were equally common. CMV serostatus was the only immune exposure information available for the cohort. In the study, around 150 TCR beta chains were listed as associated with cytomegalovirus.

In total, more than 500 healthy bone marrow donors made up the cohort. Cohort members were all nominally healthy when sampled, although unrecorded immune exposures were likely present. The donor tested CMV seropositive and was one of the 289 seropositive cohort members. Every donor gave a peripheral blood sample, and the peripheral blood mononuclear cells from that sample were used for TCR beta sequencing. Genomic DNA extraction from the blood cell samples was performed with the Qiagen DNeasy Blood Extraction Kit. Preparation of the library involved the immunoSEQ multiplex PCR assay. The multiplex PCR relied on a mix of 60 forward primers for TCR Vbeta segments and 13 reverse primers for TCR Jbeta segments. Amplification of the CDR3 region of rearranged TCR beta genes was performed with a multiplex PCR assay on genomic DNA. The Illumina HiSeq System was used to sequence the amplified TCR beta libraries as 87-base-pair reads. In the source study's methods: Across the 700 or so repertoires, a later analysis counted tens of millions of unique TCR beta chains, approximately 12 million of which were shared by at least two donors. Raw reads were error-corrected and collapsed into unique sequences by a nearest-neighbor algorithm in which closely related sequences were merged to remove PCR and sequencing errors. V, D and J gene segments were assigned by aligning CDR3 sequences to IMGT reference sequences. Each retained sequence needed at least a six-nucleotide match to both a V gene segment and a J gene segment. A rearrangement counted as productive if the CDR3 had no stop codons and remained in frame with V and J, and every other rearrangement counted as non-productive. CDR3 was defined by IMGT convention, running from the second conserved V-encoded cysteine to the conserved J-encoded phenylalanine. In an earlier analysis of just under 600 of the donors, sequences lacking an unambiguous match to a single V gene segment were excluded. An earlier analysis of several hundred of the donors called V segments functional above 56.7% productive rearrangements and segregating when the between-donor standard deviation exceeded 5%. A statistical classification framework was built to diagnose cytomegalovirus status from the catalog of TCR beta chain sequences. A later analysis assigned V and J genes by comparing TCR nucleotide sequences with IMGT/GENE-DB human TR gene sequences. Using the TCRdist pipeline, a later analysis assigned CDR3 sequences along with most-parsimonious VDJ recombination scenarios. In a later analysis, each TCR beta chain was defined by its CDR3 amino acid sequence together with its V-gene family, and reads without a unique V-gene family were excluded. A later analysis removed 600 or so highly shared, low-generation-probability nucleotide sequences to deal with suspected cross-contamination and a sequencing artifact. A later analysis calculated a clonal expansion index for each public chain from normalized within-repertoire ranks of inferred template counts. In a later analysis, generation probabilities were computed with a VDJ recombination model fitted to out-of-frame rearrangements, and the resulting probabilities were checked against IGoR. A later analysis scored TCR-TCR, TCR-HLA and TCR-CMV co-occurrence with hypergeometric tests, applying a repertoire-size bias correction to TCR pairs. False discovery rates were estimated in a later analysis by permuting HLA or CMV assignments 20 times. In a later analysis, co-occurring TCRs were grouped with DBSCAN, and TCRdist sequence similarity was added when clustering was performed within HLA-allele-positive subsets. Repertoires with fewer than 30,000 or more than 120,000 public chains were left out of co-occurrence clustering, as were about five repertoires with anomalous nucleotide sharing. Entries here come from immuneACCESS through TCRdb and include only in-frame sequences with V and J called. Some clones fail to appear in such tables; in the studies checked, an unresolved V gene covers under half of the shortfall, and the cause of the remainder is unknown. That table furnishes V, J and clone size, whereas the DNA furnished D and trimming. Present in this sample are about 140,000 clones, around 82% of which were seen just once. Clones ranked in the top ten supply around 2.5% of the sample.

This clone appeared a single time. Its antigen has not been determined. There are no base qualities to consult, and no much larger clone falls within one base. The sequence links TRBV5-4 to TRBJ2-2, with TRBD1 matching 8 junction bases. The clonotype was recovered from a woman aged 18-29 years in good health and CMV-seropositive. The sample comprised PBMCs. For the CDR3, the sequence is CASSLDRGTGELFF. At the DNA level, the sequence is TGTGCCAGCAGCTTGGACAGGGGGACCGGGGAGCTGTTTTTT.